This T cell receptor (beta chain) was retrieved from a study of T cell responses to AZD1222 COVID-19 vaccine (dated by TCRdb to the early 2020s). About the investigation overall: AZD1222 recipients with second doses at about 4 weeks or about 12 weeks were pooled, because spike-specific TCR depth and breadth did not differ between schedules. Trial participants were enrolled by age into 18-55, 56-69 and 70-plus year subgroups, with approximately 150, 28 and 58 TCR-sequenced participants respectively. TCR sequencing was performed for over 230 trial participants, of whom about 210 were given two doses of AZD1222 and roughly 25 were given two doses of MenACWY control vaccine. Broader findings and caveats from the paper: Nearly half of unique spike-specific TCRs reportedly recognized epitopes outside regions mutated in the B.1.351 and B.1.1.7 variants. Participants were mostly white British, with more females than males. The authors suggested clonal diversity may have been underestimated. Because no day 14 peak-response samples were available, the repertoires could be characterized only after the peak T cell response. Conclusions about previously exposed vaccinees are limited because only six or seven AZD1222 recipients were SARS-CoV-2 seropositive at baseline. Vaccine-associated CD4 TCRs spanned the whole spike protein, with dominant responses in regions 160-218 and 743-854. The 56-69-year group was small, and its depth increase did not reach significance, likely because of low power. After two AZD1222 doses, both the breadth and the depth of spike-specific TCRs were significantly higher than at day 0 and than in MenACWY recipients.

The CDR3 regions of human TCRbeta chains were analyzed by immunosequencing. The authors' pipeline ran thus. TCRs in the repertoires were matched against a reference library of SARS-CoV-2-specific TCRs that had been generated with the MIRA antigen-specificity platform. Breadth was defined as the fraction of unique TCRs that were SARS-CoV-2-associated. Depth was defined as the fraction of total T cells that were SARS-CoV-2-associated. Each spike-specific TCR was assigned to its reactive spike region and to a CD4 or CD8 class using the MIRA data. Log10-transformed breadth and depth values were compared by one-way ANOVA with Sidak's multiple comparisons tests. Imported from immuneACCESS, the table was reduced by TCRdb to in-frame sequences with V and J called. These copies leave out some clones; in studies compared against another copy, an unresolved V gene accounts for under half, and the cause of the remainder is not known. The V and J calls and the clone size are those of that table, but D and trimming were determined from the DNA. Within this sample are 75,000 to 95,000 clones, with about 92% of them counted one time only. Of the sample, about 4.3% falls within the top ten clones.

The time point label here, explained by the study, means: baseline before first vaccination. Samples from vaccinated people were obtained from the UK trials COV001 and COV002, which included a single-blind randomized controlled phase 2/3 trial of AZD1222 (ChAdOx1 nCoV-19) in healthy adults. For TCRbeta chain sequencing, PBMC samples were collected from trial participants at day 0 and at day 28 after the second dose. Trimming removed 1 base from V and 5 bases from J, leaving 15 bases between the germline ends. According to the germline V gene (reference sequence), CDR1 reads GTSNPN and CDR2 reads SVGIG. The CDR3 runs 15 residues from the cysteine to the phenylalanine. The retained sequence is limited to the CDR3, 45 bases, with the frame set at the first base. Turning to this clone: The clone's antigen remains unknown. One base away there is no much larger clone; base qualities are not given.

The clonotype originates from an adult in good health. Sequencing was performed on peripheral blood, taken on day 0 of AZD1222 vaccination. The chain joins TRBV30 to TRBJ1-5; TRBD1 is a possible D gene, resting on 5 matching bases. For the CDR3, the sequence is CAWSDPGTQHQPQHF. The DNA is TGTGCCTGGAGTGATCCGGGGACCCAACATCAGCCCCAGCATTTT.